The 8 T cell receptor beta chains in this list originate from one sample, sequenced in a study of T cells in Graves' hyperthyroidism and ophthalmopathy. Regions amplified from RNA transcripts were the TCR beta CDR3 regions. HTBI primers were used for first-round RT-PCR of the TCR CDR3. MiXCR, applied by TCRdb to the multiplex PCR reads, yields one record per CDR3 protein. The sample has 340,000 or so distinct CDR3 sequences, approximately 22% seen once. The sequenced sample was blood. These receptors all stem from a woman aged 45 to 65 with Graves' hyperthyroidism.

The sample holds many counts of this clonotype. J is TRBJ2-2 and V is TRBV5-1, with no clear D. Germline CDR1 is SGHRS and CDR2 is YFSETQ. The ends were cut back, 0 bases at V and 7 bases at J, with 10 bases in the middle. The CDR3 is 14 residues long. This chain's CDR3 is CASSLGELVGELFF. The CDR3 DNA follows: TGCGCCAGCAGCTTGGGGGAATTGGTCGGGGAGCTGTTTTTT. Full variable domain (outside the CDR3, taken from reference TRBV5-1 and TRBJ2-2): KAGVTQTPRYLIKTRGQQVTLSCSPISGHRSVSWYQQTPGQGLQFLFEYFSETQRNKGNFPGRFSGRQFSNSRSEMNVSTLELGDSALYLCASSLGELVGELFFGEGSRLTVL.

This clonotype came up many times. The gene calls are TRBV27 and TRBJ2-1; D is undetermined. This CDR3 spans 14 amino acids. Germline assignment: CDR1 MNHEY and CDR2 SMNVEV (reference sequence). Trimming shortened V by 7 bases and J by 0 bases, and 10 bases separated the two germline ends. The CDR3 here is CASTGRSSYNEQFF. The CDR3, as DNA: TGTGCCAGCACTGGCCGGAGCTCCTACAATGAGCAGTTCTTC.

This clonotype has more than one count but fewer than ten. The chain employs TRBV6-1 and TRBJ2-3, with TRBD1 identical over 11 bases. This CDR3 has 15 amino acids. With V trimmed by 6 bases and J by 4 bases, 6 bases remained unmatched. Germline-derived CDR1 and CDR2 are MNHNS and SASEGT. CDR3 sequence: CASRADRGLADTQYF. The CDR3 DNA follows: TGTGCCAGCAGGGCGGACAGGGGGCTGGCAGATACGCAGTATTTT.

This clonotype was seen repeatedly, ten times or more. This sequence joins TRBV7-9 and TRBJ2-2, with D unresolved. Germline V gene lookup returns CDR1 SEHNR and CDR2 FQNEAQ (reference sequence). This CDR3 comprises 14 residues. V was pared by 5 bases and J by 6 bases, with 13 bases between. CDR3 nucleotides: TGTGCCAGCAGCCCGCCTGGCGTCCCCGGGGAGCTGTTTTTT. Translation gives CASSPPGVPGELFF.

For this clonotype: This may arise from a read error, as a much more abundant clone is one base away. The rearrangement links TRBV3-1 to TRBJ2-5; weak D call: TRBD2 (5 bases). Germline CDR1 LGHDT, CDR2 YNNKEL (reference sequence). CDR3 length: 17 residues. In nucleotides, the CDR3 is TGTGCCAGCAGCCAAGTCTTTGGCACGGAGGTCCAAGAGACCCGGTACTTC. Its translation: CASSQVFGTEVQETRYF.

This clonotype has ten or more counts. The rearrangement joins TRBV27 to TRBJ2-5; D is perhaps TRBD1 (6 bases). This CDR3 comprises 17 residues. Trimming took 6 bases from V and 9 from J, leaving 29 bases between them. Germline lookup yields CDR1 MNHEY and CDR2 SMNVEV (reference sequence). CDR3 nucleotides: TGTGCCAGCAGAACTTTAATGAGGGGGACCCCGCGATCGGCCCAGTACTTC. It encodes CASRTLMRGTPRSAQYF.

Worth noting for this clonotype: A clone one base away is much larger, so this may be a read error. V and J are TRBV29-1 and TRBJ2-3, with D possibly matching TRBD2 (6 bases). Germline CDR1 SQVTM, CDR2 ANQGSEA. Trimming took 1 base from V and 4 from J, leaving 12 bases between them. The CDR3 has 14 amino acids. The chain's CDR3 is CSVEGGEAADTQYF. As DNA, the CDR3 is TGCAGCGTTGAAGGCGGGGAGGCAGCAGATACGCAGTATTTT.

The chain combines TRBV12-3 or TRBV12-4 with TRBJ1-2; D remains unclear. The CDR3 is 15 amino acids. Trimming pared 1 base from V and 8 bases from J, leaving 17 bases between. DNA for the CDR3: TGTGCCAGCAGTTTAGGTGGTTGGGGTTCGGGCGGCTACACCTTC. Translation gives CASSLGGWGSGGYTF.